This TCR beta chain emerged from a study of T cells in tuberculosis. Study context: IGRA-negative adolescents, IGRA-positive adolescents with latent tuberculosis and adults with active tuberculosis formed this South African cohort. Study-level points and caveats: Cases with active tuberculosis were adults, while controls were adolescents.

The V gene's germline CDR1 is LNHDA and CDR2 SQIVND (reference sequence). The CDR3 has 15 amino acids. Trimming removed 6 bases at V and 6 bases at J, with 15 bases between. As for time point: new active TB diagnosis, blood taken before or within 7 days of starting treatment. Tuberculosis was confirmed by positive sputum smear and/or M. tuberculosis culture. A note on this clone: What it binds is not known.

The method was immunoSEQ multiplex PCR; TCRdb's version includes in-frame clones alone and lacks a portion of them. The sample gives 30,000 to 35,000 clones, 93% of which show up once; roughly an eighth is in the top ten. The sample in question was PBMCs, obtained at tuberculosis diagnosis. The chain recombines TRBV19 with TRBJ1-6; maybe TRBD1 (5 bases). This sequence originates from an adult with tuberculosis. CDR3 bases: TGTGCCAGTAGCTCTTTAACAGGCTCTAATTCACCCCTCCACTTT. Amino acid sequence: CASSSLTGSNSPLHF.